These T cell receptor beta chains were read from a single sample in a study of control samples from healthy donors and cancer patients. Assay used: immunoSEQ multiplex PCR; TCRdb lists only in-frame clones, some missing. The sample lists over 100,000 clones, over 80% occurring once. The sequencing sample was made of blood. Receptor source: a woman between 45 and 65 years old in good health. Each CDR3 is given with its conserved first and last residue. Each record gives: clone size, J gene, D gene, V gene, CDR3 DNA, CDR3 protein. D genes are given only for firm matches. Clone sizes are given selectively: once, few, many, or a class where the clone is expanded.

abundance: .; j_gene: TRBJ2-7; d_gene: TRBD2; v_gene: TRBV5-4; CDR3nt: TGTGCCAGCAGCAAGCGGGATCACCTCTACGAGCAGTACTTC; CDR3aa: CASSKRDHLYEQYF
abundance: .; j_gene: TRBJ2-3; d_gene: .; v_gene: TRBV19; CDR3nt: TGTGCCAGCCAAGACCGGAGAGATACGCAGTATTTT; CDR3aa: CASQDRRDTQYF
abundance: .; j_gene: TRBJ2-1; d_gene: TRBD1; v_gene: TRBV6-1; CDR3nt: TGTGCCAGCAGTGAAGAGGGGACAGGGGGAAATGAGCAGTTCTTC; CDR3aa: CASSEEGTGGNEQFF
abundance: .; j_gene: TRBJ2-5; d_gene: .; v_gene: TRBV15; CDR3nt: TGTGCCACCAGCAGAAGGGACGGGCAAGAGACCCAGTACTTC; CDR3aa: CATSRRDGQETQYF
abundance: .; j_gene: TRBJ1-1; d_gene: .; v_gene: TRBV5-1; CDR3nt: TGCGCCAGCAGCCAAGTACAGGGAAAGGGCACTGAAGCTTTCTTT; CDR3aa: CASSQVQGKGTEAFF
abundance: .; j_gene: TRBJ2-1; d_gene: .; v_gene: TRBV11-3; CDR3nt: TGTGCCAGCAGCTTAGGGACTAGACAGGGTCGTGAGCAGTTCTTC; CDR3aa: CASSLGTRQGREQFF
abundance: .; j_gene: TRBJ2-3; d_gene: .; v_gene: TRBV24-1; CDR3nt: TGTGCCACCAGTGCCCTGGGGGACGGGCGCGATACGCAGTATTTT; CDR3aa: CATSALGDGRDTQYF
abundance: .; j_gene: TRBJ1-1; d_gene: TRBD1; v_gene: TRBV10-1; CDR3nt: TGCGCCAGCAGTGAGACAGGGGACACTGAAGCTTTCTTT; CDR3aa: CASSETGDTEAFF
abundance: .; j_gene: TRBJ1-2; d_gene: TRBD1; v_gene: TRBV7-9; CDR3nt: TGTGCCAGCAGCTTAGAAGTAGGGACAGCCGCCTTC; CDR3aa: CASSLEVGTAAF
abundance: .; j_gene: TRBJ2-7; d_gene: .; v_gene: TRBV28; CDR3nt: TGTGCCAGCAGCCCGTTAGTTTTCTCGGGACTTTCCTACGAGCAGTACTTC; CDR3aa: CASSPLVFSGLSYEQYF
abundance: few; j_gene: TRBJ2-3; d_gene: .; v_gene: TRBV4-2; CDR3nt: TGTGCCAGCAGCCAAGCCCCTAGGGGGGCAGCAGATACGCAGTATTTT; CDR3aa: CASSQAPRGAADTQYF
abundance: .; j_gene: TRBJ2-3; d_gene: TRBD1; v_gene: TRBV30; CDR3nt: TGTGCCTGGAGTGGGGACAGGGGGCGCTTGGATACGCAGTATTTT; CDR3aa: CAWSGDRGRLDTQYF
abundance: once; j_gene: TRBJ1-2; d_gene: TRBD1; v_gene: TRBV7-9; CDR3nt: TGTGCCAGCAGCATCTTGACTGACAGGGATGGCTACACCTTC; CDR3aa: CASSILTDRDGYTF
abundance: .; j_gene: TRBJ2-2; d_gene: .; v_gene: TRBV6-5; CDR3nt: TGTGCCAGCAGTTACCGGGGTAACACCGGGGAGCTGTTTTTT; CDR3aa: CASSYRGNTGELFF
abundance: .; j_gene: TRBJ1-2; d_gene: .; v_gene: TRBV27; CDR3nt: TGTGCCAGCAGTTCACCACAGGGATCTGGCTACACCTTC; CDR3aa: CASSSPQGSGYTF
abundance: few; j_gene: TRBJ2-7; d_gene: .; v_gene: TRBV19; CDR3nt: TGTGCCAGTAAGGTTTCGGGGGACTCCTACGAGCAGTACTTC; CDR3aa: CASKVSGDSYEQYF
abundance: .; j_gene: TRBJ1-1; d_gene: .; v_gene: TRBV7-7; CDR3nt: TGTGCTAGCAGTGCCTTTGCGGGCACTGAAGCTTTCTTT; CDR3aa: CASSAFAGTEAFF
abundance: .; j_gene: TRBJ2-5; d_gene: .; v_gene: TRBV25-1; CDR3nt: TGTGCCAGCAGTGGACAGGTTCAAGAGACCCAGTACTTC; CDR3aa: CASSGQVQETQYF
abundance: .; j_gene: TRBJ2-7; d_gene: .; v_gene: TRBV6-2/TRBV6-3; CDR3nt: TGTGCCAGCAGCCTAACCAGAGAGCAGTACTTC; CDR3aa: CASSLTREQYF
abundance: .; j_gene: TRBJ1-2; d_gene: TRBD1; v_gene: TRBV29-1; CDR3nt: TGCAGCGTTGGCCAGGGGGCTTTAAGCTACACCTTC; CDR3aa: CSVGQGALSYTF
abundance: .; j_gene: TRBJ2-5; d_gene: .; v_gene: TRBV15; CDR3nt: TGTGCCACCAGCAACGGGGTAGAGACCCAGTACTTC; CDR3aa: CATSNGVETQYF
abundance: .; j_gene: TRBJ2-1; d_gene: TRBD1; v_gene: TRBV5-6; CDR3nt: TGTGCCAGCAGCTTCCGGGACAGGATAACCTCGGGGCAGTTCTTC; CDR3aa: CASSFRDRITSGQFF
abundance: .; j_gene: TRBJ2-5; d_gene: .; v_gene: TRBV11-2; CDR3nt: TGTGCCAGCAGCCGAGATAGGGGGGAGACCCAGTACTTC; CDR3aa: CASSRDRGETQYF
abundance: .; j_gene: TRBJ1-5; d_gene: .; v_gene: TRBV7-8; CDR3nt: TGTGCCAGCAGCTTAGGGGCCTTTCAGCCCCAGCATTTT; CDR3aa: CASSLGAFQPQHF
abundance: .; j_gene: TRBJ1-4; d_gene: .; v_gene: TRBV14; CDR3nt: TGTGCCAGCAGCCAAGATCTTCAGGGCAGGGCCGAAAAACTGTTTTTT; CDR3aa: CASSQDLQGRAEKLFF
abundance: .; j_gene: TRBJ2-1; d_gene: TRBD2; v_gene: TRBV5-1; CDR3nt: TGCGCCAGCAGAACTGAACCCGGGACTAGCGGGGAGCAGTTCTTC; CDR3aa: CASRTEPGTSGEQFF
abundance: .; j_gene: TRBJ1-1; d_gene: TRBD1; v_gene: TRBV30; CDR3nt: TGTGCCGGTAACAGGGGGCGAGGTAGGACTGAAGCTTTCTTT; CDR3aa: CAGNRGRGRTEAFF
abundance: .; j_gene: TRBJ1-6; d_gene: .; v_gene: TRBV3-1/TRBV3-2; CDR3nt: TGTGCCAGCAGCTCGGACTTACCTTCACCCCTCCACTTT; CDR3aa: CASSSDLPSPLHF
abundance: .; j_gene: TRBJ2-7; d_gene: .; v_gene: TRBV28; CDR3nt: TGTGCCAGCAGTTTTTTAAGTGTCGCTAGCGCTAGGAGCTCCTACGAGCAGTACTTC; CDR3aa: CASSFLSVASARSSYEQYF
abundance: once; j_gene: TRBJ1-6; d_gene: .; v_gene: TRBV5-1; CDR3nt: TGCGCCAGCAGCTTGACAGGGCCCTATAATTCACCCCTCCACTTT; CDR3aa: CASSLTGPYNSPLHF
abundance: .; j_gene: TRBJ1-4; d_gene: .; v_gene: TRBV7-2; CDR3nt: TGTGCCAGCAGCTTAAGGGCATATAATGAAAAACTGTTTTTT; CDR3aa: CASSLRAYNEKLFF
abundance: .; j_gene: TRBJ2-1; d_gene: .; v_gene: TRBV18; CDR3nt: TGTGCCAGCTCACCATCCCGGGATGAGCAGTTCTTC; CDR3aa: CASSPSRDEQFF
abundance: .; j_gene: TRBJ2-7; d_gene: .; v_gene: TRBV28; CDR3nt: TGTGCCAGCAGTCCCCGGGGGGCGGGGAGGGGGTACGAGCAGTACTTC; CDR3aa: CASSPRGAGRGYEQYF